What follows are 21 T cell receptor beta chains derived from one specimen sequenced in a study of CD8+CD57+ T cells in acquired aplastic anemia. Study results and caveats: The authors found lower diversity in patient CD8+CD57+ cells than in total CD4+ and CD8+ pools.

Antigens of these TCRs are unknown. The study profiled TCR beta VDJ and CDR3 using genomic DNA as template. One entry per CDR3 protein, called by TCRdb with MiXCR from the reads. The sample has over 15,000 distinct CDR3 sequences; roughly two fifths are singletons. Patients sequenced had flow cytometry evidence of CD8+CD57+ cell expansion. Specimen: CD8+CD57+ T cells sorted from PBMCs. Subset here: bead-enriched CD8+CD57+ effector memory T cells from SAA patients. These receptors all stem from a human donor with aplastic anemia.

This clonotype was observed a single time. CDR3 sequence: CASSRATGGPYNEQFF. The CDR3 bases are TGTGCCAGCTCGCGTGCCACGGGAGGGCCCTACAATGAGCAGTTCTTC. The genes are TRBV2 and TRBJ2-1, with 8 nucleotides matching TRBD2. There are 16 residues in the CDR3. The germline V gene has CDR1 SNHLY and CDR2 FYNNEI. The V gene end was trimmed by 8 bases and the J gene end by 2 bases; junction bases not matched to a gene: 11.

The V and J genes are TRBV5-1 and TRBJ2-2; 7 bases are shared with TRBD1. Germline V CDR1 and CDR2: SGHRS, YFSETQ. Trimming cost V 0 bases and J 4 bases; bases outside gene matches: 6. The CDR3 totals 16 residues. CDR3 nucleotide sequence: TGCGCCAGCAGCTTGGCACAGGGGACAAGCACCGGGGAGCTGTTTTTT. It specifies CASSLAQGTSTGELFF.

This clonotype was counted a single time. The rearrangement links TRBV19 to TRBJ2-6; D perhaps matches TRBD1 (5 bases). V dropped 7 bases and J dropped 2 bases, with 12 bases sitting between them. The CDR3 loop spans 15 amino acids. Germline assignment: CDR1 LNHDA and CDR2 SQIVND (reference sequence). As DNA, the CDR3 is TGTGCCAGTAATCAAGGGGCGCCTGGGGCCAACGTCCTGACTTTC. This encodes CASNQGAPGANVLTF.

The J gene is TRBJ1-1, the V gene TRBV11-3, with 7 bases lining up with TRBD1. V lost 5 bases, J lost 8 bases, and 8 bases stayed unmatched. CDR3 length equals 13 residues. The V gene's germline CDR1 is SGHNT and CDR2 YENEEA. For the CDR3, the DNA is TGTGCCAGCAGCCCGAGGGGGCGGGCCGAAGCTTTCTTT. This gives the protein CASSPRGRAEAFF.

The gene calls are TRBV5-1 and TRBJ2-3, with D perhaps assigned TRBD1 or TRBD2 (5 bases each). CDR3 length: 16 amino acids. Germline V lookup: CDR1 SGHRS, CDR2 YFSETQ. V was pared by 3 bases and J by 4 bases, with 18 bases between. CDR3 DNA: TGCGCCAGCAGCTCGGCGGGCCGACGAGGGGCAGATACGCAGTATTTT. Its protein product is CASSSAGRRGADTQYF.

This chain connects TRBV12-3 or TRBV12-4 to TRBJ2-3, with D unclear. This CDR3 is built from 15 residues. Trimming took off 7 bases at V and 0 bases at J, with 14 bases between the two ends. The CDR3 is CASTLQSTSTDTQYF. CDR3 nucleotides: TGTGCCAGCACCCTTCAGAGTACTAGCACAGATACGCAGTATTTT.

Only a few counts were recorded for this clonotype. The gene calls are TRBV5-1 and TRBJ2-7; 11 bases fit TRBD1. Germline V CDR1 and CDR2: SGHRS, YFSETQ. V shed 2 bases, J shed 3 bases, and the junction held 10 bases outside the gene matches. CDR3 length equals 17 residues. Here the CDR3 DNA reads TGCGCCAGCAGCTTTAGTCCCGGGACAGGGGGTTTCTACGAGCAGTACTTC. This gives the protein CASSFSPGTGGFYEQYF.

The chain has TRBV11-2 and TRBJ1-4; D unresolved. The CDR3 extends over 14 amino acids. The germline V and J ends were trimmed by 2 bases and 6 bases, with 10 bases remaining between them. Germline V gene data show CDR1 as SGHAT and CDR2 as FQNNGV. In DNA, the CDR3 is TGTGCCAGCAGCTTAACCAGGTTGGATGAAAAACTGTTTTTT. This gives the protein CASSLTRLDEKLFF.

The J gene is TRBJ2-3, the V gene TRBV6-1; 9 bases agree with TRBD2. CDR3 length equals 14 residues. The trim removed 5 bases at V and 3 bases at J, leaving 3 bases unmatched. Germline-derived CDR1 and CDR2 are MNHNS and SASEGT. CDR3 residues: CASSIGLATDTQYF. In DNA, the CDR3 is TGTGCCAGCAGTATAGGACTAGCGACAGATACGCAGTATTTT.

In regard to this clonotype: The junction differs from germline at one of its ends, possibly a read error. This sequence joins TRBV6-2 or TRBV6-3 and TRBJ1-3, with D perhaps TRBD1 (5 bases). The CDR3 is 17 residues long. CDR1 and CDR2 from the germline V gene are MNHEY and SVGEGT. CDR3 in amino acids: CVSSTWGRTSSGNTIYF. In DNA form, the CDR3 reads TGTGTCAGCAGCACATGGGGCAGGACGAGCTCTGGAAACACCATATATTTT.

There are many counts of this clonotype. V is TRBV10-2 and J is TRBJ2-1, with a tentative D call TRBD1 (6 bases). CDR1 and CDR2 (germline): WSHSY, SAAADI. The CDR3 contains 16 residues. The germline V and J ends were trimmed by 0 bases and 0 bases, with 9 bases remaining between them. The CDR3 loop reads CASSESRGSSYNEQFF. The CDR3 bases are TGCGCCAGCAGTGAGTCGAGGGGGAGCTCCTACAATGAGCAGTTCTTC.

The chain couples TRBV19 to TRBJ1-1; perhaps TRBD1 as D (5 bases). V was clipped by 5 bases and J by 4 bases, with 14 bases between them. The V gene's germline CDR1 is LNHDA and CDR2 SQIVND (reference sequence). The CDR3 sequence is 14 residues long. CDR3 sequence: CASSGGGWGTEAFF. The CDR3 DNA sequence: TGTGCCAGTAGTGGGGGGGGTTGGGGCACTGAAGCTTTCTTT.

The chain combines TRBV24-1 with TRBJ2-1; 11 bases align to TRBD2. This CDR3 comprises 16 residues. Germline trimming cut 4 bases from V and 3 bases from J; bases unmatched to any gene: 4. Germline assignment: CDR1 KGHDR and CDR2 SFDVKD. The CDR3 nucleotides read TGTGCCACCAGTGACCAAACTAGCGGGAGCTACAATGAGCAGTTCTTC. Its translation is CATSDQTSGSYNEQFF.

DNA for the CDR3: TGCAGTGCCGTGGGGGTGCTTGACAGTAGTGGCTACACCTTC. It translates to CSAVGVLDSSGYTF. The rearrangement uses TRBV20-1 and TRBJ1-2, with a tentative D call TRBD1 (5 bases). Germline assignment: CDR1 DFQATT and CDR2 SNEGSKA (reference sequence). Trimming shortened V by 6 bases and J by 7 bases, and 21 bases separated the two germline ends. The CDR3 extends over 14 amino acids.

The V call is TRBV5-1, the J call TRBJ1-1; 7 positions agree with TRBD1. Germline CDR1 SGHRS, CDR2 YFSETQ. The CDR3 is made up of 13 amino acids. V was clipped by 0 bases and J by 7 bases; unmatched bases: 3. The CDR3 reads CASSLGDRSEAFF. In DNA, the CDR3 is TGCGCCAGCAGCTTGGGGGACAGAAGTGAAGCTTTCTTT.

Comment on this clonotype: It is likely a read error, because the conserved phenylalanine at the end of the CDR3 is missing. The chain employs TRBV2 and TRBJ2-2; D call uncertain. CDR1 and CDR2 from the germline V gene are SNHLY and FYNNEI. V was clipped by 5 bases and J by 2 bases, with 3 bases between them. This CDR3 region has 12 residues. The CDR3 loop reads CASSSNTGELFS. For the CDR3, the DNA is TGTGCCAGCAGTTCCAACACCGGGGAGCTGTTTTCT.

The V call is TRBV20-1, the J call TRBJ1-6, with D perhaps matching TRBD1 (6 bases). The length of the CDR3 is 14 residues. Germline V gene lookup returns CDR1 DFQATT and CDR2 SNEGSKA (reference sequence). V lost 1 base to trimming and J lost 7 bases, with 11 bases between them. CDR3 loop: CSARGRGFNSPLHF. As DNA, the CDR3 is TGCAGTGCTAGAGGGAGGGGGTTCAATTCACCCCTCCACTTT.

This clonotype has a handful of counts. The rearrangement links TRBV2 to TRBJ2-1; the match to TRBD2 covers 9 bases. After removal of 4 bases from V and 2 bases from J, the junction contained 6 bases not matched to a gene. The CDR3 sequence is 16 residues long. The germline V gene encodes CDR1 SNHLY and CDR2 FYNNEI. Here the CDR3 DNA reads TGTGCCAGCAGTGTGCCCGGGACTAGCCCCTACAATGAGCAGTTCTTC. It yields the protein CASSVPGTSPYNEQFF.

This clonotype occurred many times. The V and J genes are TRBV9 and TRBJ1-1, with TRBD1 as a possible D gene (6 bases). The CDR3 extends over 15 amino acids. Trimming pared 5 bases from V and 7 bases from J, leaving 21 bases between. The V gene's germline CDR1 is SGDLS and CDR2 YYNGEE. This CDR3 reads CASRFMGRDKGEAFF. CDR3 DNA sequence: TGTGCCAGCAGGTTTATGGGCCGGGACAAGGGTGAAGCTTTCTTT.

Of note for this clonotype: A read error may be the cause here, since a much bigger clone is one base away. The CDR3 here is CASRHRGEELFF. The CDR3 DNA reads as TGTGCCAGCCGCCACAGGGGCGAAGAACTGTTTTTT. The chain combines TRBV11-2 with TRBJ1-4; 7 nucleotides align to TRBD1. CDR3 length: 12 amino acids. CDR1 is SGHAT and CDR2 is FQNNGV in the germline V gene. V shed 8 bases, J shed 12 bases, and the junction held 9 bases outside the gene matches.

At least ten counts were recorded for this clonotype. V and J are TRBV10-3 and TRBJ2-2; a weak D match, TRBD2 (6 bases). Deletions cut 8 bases from V and 7 bases from J, with 20 bases between. The germline CDR1 and CDR2 sequences are ENHRY and SYGVKD. The CDR3 extends over 15 amino acids. The chain's CDR3 is CAIGEGRLLGGELFF. The CDR3 nucleotides are TGTGCCATCGGCGAGGGGAGGTTGTTGGGCGGGGAGCTGTTTTTT.